This T cell receptor (beta chain) was captured in a study of cytomegalovirus exposure and HLA in healthy donors (dated 2017 in TCRdb). In the study overall: An earlier analysis of 587 of the donors reported 276 Gb of sequence data and 95 million to 130 million unique TCR beta sequences obtained from about 179 million T cells. Roughly 320 gigabases of sequencing data and around 85 million unique TCR sequences made up an early release that covered around 640 HLA-typed donors. Of the 300 to 500 genotyped donors, roughly 80% were placed in the genetic ancestry cluster associated with self-reported Caucasian donors. The study aimed to test whether signatures of past pathogen exposure could be identified by cataloging public T cell receptors. The study profiled the T cell repertoires of 550 to 700 subjects by immunosequencing and related them to cytomegalovirus serostatus. Besides the first cohort of roughly 640 subjects, a separate validation cohort made up of over 95 different subjects was used. To predict cytomegalovirus infection status, the study brought together high-throughput TCR immunosequencing, statistical association of individual TCRs with disease status, and machine learning. A later analysis re-analyzed previously published TCR beta repertoires from roughly 600 donors and added high-resolution HLA genotyping to study TCR occurrence patterns. Rather than drawing on any new phenotypic data, the later analysis identified candidate immune exposures from TCR beta sequences and the way those sequences occurred across donors. An earlier analysis of 500 to 650 of the donors applied high-throughput TCR beta sequencing to assess whether each TCR beta V gene segment acted as functional or pseudogenic. Donor age, sex, ethnicity and CMV serostatus were compiled together with the repertoire data. A later genetic analysis took genome-wide SNP genotypes for about 65% of the 666 donors and used that subset as a discovery cohort. All discovery cohort repertoires had been generated on a single sequencing platform. HLA typing covered class I and class II loci at four-digit resolution. The number of donors typed differed by locus, with roughly 629-640 for A, B, C, DRB1 and DQB1, 522 for DQA1, 606 for DPA1, and approximately 470 for DPB1. Roughly 5 DR-DQ haplotypes were treated as single units for association and clustering because of strong linkage in the cohort. Among some 410 genotyped donors of the cohort, an average of about 240,000 unique TCR beta nucleotide sequences were sequenced per donor, roughly 20% of them non-productive. Points the paper makes about the study in general: The only immune exposure information available for the cohort was CMV serostatus. A further reported finding was that TCR beta sequences accurately predicted the HLA-A and HLA-B alleles for most subjects in the first cohort. Presence/absence analyses assumed roughly uniform sequencing depth across donors, an assumption that may not hold. Specific HLA alleles were associated with around 18,000 TCR beta sequences at a false discovery rate of 0.05 in a later analysis. Compared with the roughly 600-donor mean, donors in an Asian-associated ancestry cluster had fewer N-insertions in productive TCRs, according to a later genetic analysis. Correlated functional status among segregating V segments might reflect linkage disequilibrium, but an unknown experimental factor could not be ruled out. Because HLA typing was unavailable for some donors at each locus, only the typed subset was used in association tests. Over 15 rarely observed V segments, including chromosome 9 orphons, were excluded from the earlier analysis of a few hundred of the donors because counts were too low. Three of the identified cytomegalovirus-associated TCR beta chains were confirmed in vitro to be specific for cytomegalovirus antigens. The study gave a list of 150 to 200 TCR beta chains associated with cytomegalovirus. A later analysis found that most CMV-associated TCR beta chains appeared HLA-restricted, with HLA associations seemingly driven largely by CMV exposure. In an earlier analysis of about 600 of the donors, most TCR beta V segments appeared in productive rearrangements about 90% or about 30% of the time, broadly matching IMGT annotations. The sequencing pipeline was judged likely to have produced a cluster of highly shared sequence variants as a technical artifact. Cytomegalovirus status was reported to be diagnosed by the classifier with high specificity and sensitivity in both the original and validation cohorts. A later genetic analysis associated a missense DCLRE1C variant with V-gene and J-gene trimming of TCR beta chains, and an independent cohort replicated the association. This cohort had only TCR beta chains sequenced, and the lack of alpha or paired-chain data limited which features could be detected. A later analysis found that TCR association rates varied across HLA loci, with DRB1 alleles showing the most associated TCRs and HLA-C alleles the fewest. The authors suggested that the approach could potentially be extended to other disease states and immunological phenotypes. Strong co-occurrence of HLA alleles, especially DR and DQ, made assigning TCR associations to individual alleles difficult. In a later analysis, HLA-associated TCR beta chains showed more clonal expansion and lower generation probabilities than non-associated chains that were equally common. In a later analysis, several top co-occurrence clusters were reported to appear linked to parvovirus B19, influenza, CMV and Epstein-Barr virus. Most TCR sequences were observed very rarely across donors, whereas some public TCRs were present in many individuals.

In total, fewer than 750 healthy bone marrow donors made up the cohort. At the time of sampling, all cohort members were nominally healthy, though unrecorded immune exposures were likely present. The donor was CMV seropositive and belonged to the group of about 290 seropositive cohort members. A peripheral blood sample was provided by each donor, and peripheral blood mononuclear cells were used for TCR beta sequencing. The Qiagen DNeasy Blood Extraction Kit was used to extract genomic DNA from the blood cell samples. Concerning this clone itself: The antigen this receptor binds is unknown. The sample holds no much larger clone one base away, and base qualities are not on file.

Library generation was performed with the immunoSEQ multiplex PCR assay. The multiplex PCR relied on a mix of 60 forward primers for TCR Vbeta segments and 13 reverse primers for TCR Jbeta segments. The CDR3 region of rearranged TCR beta genes was amplified from genomic DNA by a multiplex PCR assay. Amplified TCR beta libraries were sequenced as 87-base-pair reads on the Illumina HiSeq System. From the authors' description of their analysis: A later analysis tallied 70 million to 100 million unique TCR beta chains across the 666 repertoires, and some 10 million of those chains were shared by two or more donors. To remove PCR and sequencing errors, raw reads were error-corrected and collapsed into unique sequences using a nearest-neighbor algorithm that merged closely related sequences. To assign V, D and J gene segments, CDR3 sequences were aligned to IMGT reference sequences. Each retained sequence needed at least a six-nucleotide match to both a V gene segment and a J gene segment. A rearrangement counted as productive if the CDR3 had no stop codons and remained in frame with V and J, and every other rearrangement counted as non-productive. CDR3 was defined according to IMGT convention as the region running from the second conserved V-encoded cysteine to the conserved J-encoded phenylalanine. In an earlier analysis of 550 to 650 of the donors, sequences lacking an unambiguous match to a single V gene segment were excluded. In an earlier analysis of approximately 590 of the donors, a V segment was called functional when productive rearrangements were above 56.7%, and segregating when the standard deviation between donors exceeded 5%. A statistical classification framework was built to diagnose cytomegalovirus status from the catalog of TCR beta chain sequences. In a later analysis, TCR nucleotide sequences were compared against IMGT/GENE-DB human TR gene sequences so that V and J genes could be assigned. In a later analysis, CDR3 sequences and most-parsimonious VDJ recombination scenarios were assigned using the TCRdist pipeline. In a later analysis, each TCR beta chain was defined by its CDR3 amino acid sequence together with its V-gene family, and reads without a unique V-gene family were excluded. In a later analysis, several hundred highly shared, low-generation-probability nucleotide sequences were removed to address suspected cross-contamination and a sequencing artifact. In a later analysis, a clonal expansion index for each public chain was calculated from normalized within-repertoire ranks of inferred template counts. In a later analysis, generation probabilities were computed with a VDJ recombination model fitted to out-of-frame rearrangements, and the resulting probabilities were checked against IGoR. In a later analysis, hypergeometric tests were used to score TCR-TCR, TCR-HLA and TCR-CMV co-occurrence, with a repertoire-size bias correction applied to TCR pairs. In a later analysis, false discovery rates were estimated by permuting HLA or CMV assignments 20 times. In a later analysis, co-occurring TCRs were grouped using DBSCAN, with TCRdist sequence similarity added in when clustering inside HLA-allele-positive subsets. Repertoires with fewer than 30,000 or more than 120,000 public chains, plus five repertoires with anomalous nucleotide sharing, were excluded from co-occurrence clustering. Here the immuneACCESS table is served through TCRdb, limited to in-frame sequences with V and J called. Missing clones are a known gap in these copies; in checked studies unresolved V genes cover under half, and the rest lacks a known reason. V and J calls and clone size are those listed in that table; D and trimming were worked out from the DNA. Recorded for this sample are under 200,000 clones; roughly 80% of them occurred a single time. In total, the top ten clones hold nearly 8.5% of the sample.

Sequenced: PBMCs. This clonotype was obtained from a male donor in good health and CMV-seropositive.

The DNA sequence is as follows: TGCGCCAGCAGCCATTCTGTTCAACCGGTCGTATCACCAAGCTCCTATAATTCACCCCTCCACTTT. Its amino acids are CASSHSVQPVVSPSSYNSPLHF. Here the chain combines TRBV5-1 and TRBJ1-6; the D gene identity is not certain. The CDR3 spans 22 residues, from the cysteine through the phenylalanine. The retained sequence is limited to the CDR3, 66 bases, with the frame set at the first base. CDR1 and CDR2, per the germline V gene, are SGHRS and YFSETQ. V gives up 4 bases and J gives up 0 bases, and the segment between their germline ends measures 29 bases.